The T cell receptor (beta chain) under discussion was sequenced for a study of CD4 and CD8 cells across lung adenocarcinoma regions. TCRdb independently ran MiXCR on the PCR reads; one entry per CDR3 protein. The sample shows about 11,000 distinct CDR3 sequences, around 59% of them seen only once. The patients had localized lung adenocarcinoma, a non-small cell subtype. In germline, CDR1 is MNHEY, CDR2 SMNVEV (reference sequence). The CDR3 is 14 amino acids. About this clonotype itself: Possible read error: a much larger clone is one base away.

This clonotype was sampled from a male donor with lung adenocarcinoma. The CD4 and CD8 labels of this study may be unreliable. The sequencing input was CD8+ T cells from the margin of a lung tumor. V usage is TRBV27 and J usage is TRBJ2-4; D ambiguous. DNA of the CDR3: TGTGCCAGCAGCCCGACATTAGCCAAAAACACTCAGTACTTC. As protein: CASSPTLAKNTQYF.